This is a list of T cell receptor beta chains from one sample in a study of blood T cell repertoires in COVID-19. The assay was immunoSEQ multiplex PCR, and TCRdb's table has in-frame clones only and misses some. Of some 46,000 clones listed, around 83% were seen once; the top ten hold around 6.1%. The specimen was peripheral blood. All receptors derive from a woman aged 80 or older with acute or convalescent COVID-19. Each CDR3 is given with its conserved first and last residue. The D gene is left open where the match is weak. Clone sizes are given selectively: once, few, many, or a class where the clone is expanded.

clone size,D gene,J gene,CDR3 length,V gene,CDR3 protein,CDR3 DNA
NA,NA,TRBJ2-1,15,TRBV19,CAVLGGPSSYNEQFF,TGTGCCGTGTTGGGGGGGCCAAGCTCCTACAATGAGCAGTTCTTC
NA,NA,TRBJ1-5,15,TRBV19,CASSIDQGTARPQHF,TGTGCCAGTAGTATAGATCAGGGTACGGCACGACCCCAGCATTTT
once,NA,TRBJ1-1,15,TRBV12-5,CASGMGQTVNTEAFF,TGTGCTAGTGGGATGGGCCAGACCGTGAACACTGAAGCTTTCTTT
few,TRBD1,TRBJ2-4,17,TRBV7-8,CASSLVGTGGAKNIQYF,TGTGCCAGCAGCTTAGTAGGGACAGGGGGCGCCAAAAACATTCAGTACTTC
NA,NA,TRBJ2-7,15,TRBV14,CASSLTEAPGYEQYF,TGTGCCAGCAGCCTGACGGAAGCCCCAGGCTACGAGCAGTACTTC
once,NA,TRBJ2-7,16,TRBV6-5,CASSYSGGGSSYEQYF,TGTGCCAGCAGTTACTCAGGGGGGGGGAGCTCCTACGAGCAGTACTTC
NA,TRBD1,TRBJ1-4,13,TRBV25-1,CASSLTGVEKLFF,TGTGCCAGCAGCCTGACAGGGGTGGAAAAACTGTTTTTT
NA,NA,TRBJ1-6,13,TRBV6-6,CASSYSGVWALHF,TGTGCCAGCAGTTATTCCGGGGTCTGGGCCCTCCACTTT
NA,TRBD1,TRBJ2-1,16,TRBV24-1,CATSDFRTGEREEQFF,TGTGCCACCAGTGATTTTAGGACAGGGGAGAGGGAAGAGCAGTTCTTC
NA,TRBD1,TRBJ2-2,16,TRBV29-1,CSVETGTGPTTGELFF,TGCAGCGTTGAAACTGGGACAGGACCGACCACCGGGGAGCTGTTTTTT
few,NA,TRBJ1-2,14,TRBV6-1,CASSEARGWYGYTF,TGTGCCAGCAGTGAAGCAAGGGGCTGGTATGGCTACACCTTC
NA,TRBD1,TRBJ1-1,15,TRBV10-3,CAISEAGTVTTEAFF,TGTGCCATCAGTGAGGCCGGGACAGTGACGACTGAAGCTTTCTTT
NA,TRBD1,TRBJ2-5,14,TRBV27,CASSRGPYQETQYF,TGTGCCAGCAGCAGGGGGCCGTACCAAGAGACCCAGTACTTC
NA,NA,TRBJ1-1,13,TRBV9,CASSVGRGTEAFF,TGTGCCAGCAGCGTAGGAAGGGGGACTGAAGCTTTCTTT
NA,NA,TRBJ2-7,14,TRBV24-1,CATNLETGGYEQYF,TGTGCCACCAATTTGGAAACTGGAGGATACGAGCAGTACTTC
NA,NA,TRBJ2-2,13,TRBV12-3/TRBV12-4,CASSPIVPGELFF,TGTGCCAGCAGCCCAATAGTTCCGGGGGAGCTGTTTTTT
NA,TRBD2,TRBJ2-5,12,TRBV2,CASSGLAGAQYF,TGTGCCAGCAGTGGACTAGCGGGGGCCCAGTACTTC
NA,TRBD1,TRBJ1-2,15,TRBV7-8,CASSSDRGRDYGYTF,TGTGCCAGCAGCTCCGACAGGGGTAGAGACTATGGCTACACCTTC
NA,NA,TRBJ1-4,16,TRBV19,CASSIPSSGTNEKLFF,TGTGCCAGTAGTATCCCCTCATCAGGGACTAATGAAAAACTGTTTTTT
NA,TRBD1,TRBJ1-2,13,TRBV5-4,CASSATGGEGYTF,TGTGCCAGCAGCGCAACAGGGGGCGAGGGCTACACCTTC
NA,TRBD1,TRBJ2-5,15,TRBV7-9,CASSSAGTAEETQYF,TGTGCCAGCAGCTCCGCCGGGACAGCGGAAGAGACCCAGTACTTC
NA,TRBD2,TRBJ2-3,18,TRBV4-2,CASSPGVSASGSTDTQYF,TGTGCCAGCAGCCCTGGCGTTTCGGCTAGCGGTAGCACAGATACGCAGTATTTT
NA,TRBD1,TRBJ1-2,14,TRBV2,CASREDRWVYGYTF,TGTGCCAGCCGAGAGGACAGGTGGGTCTATGGCTACACCTTC
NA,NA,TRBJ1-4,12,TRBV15,CATSRAAEKLFF,TGTGCCACCAGCAGGGCGGCGGAAAAACTGTTTTTT
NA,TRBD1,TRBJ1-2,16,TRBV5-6,CASNFGDRGRAYGYTF,TGTGCCAGCAACTTTGGGGACAGGGGGCGAGCCTATGGCTACACCTTC
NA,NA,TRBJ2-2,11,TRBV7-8,CASSSTGELFF,TGTGCCAGCAGCTCTACCGGGGAGCTGTTTTTT
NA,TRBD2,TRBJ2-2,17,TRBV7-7,CASSRSIIAGGTGELFF,TGTGCTAGCAGCCGATCGATTATTGCGGGGGGGACCGGGGAGCTGTTTTTT
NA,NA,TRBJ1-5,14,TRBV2,CASSPYDDYQPQHF,TGTGCCAGCAGTCCGTACGATGACTATCAGCCCCAGCATTTT
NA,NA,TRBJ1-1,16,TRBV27,CASSLFPSRVNTEAFF,TGTGCCAGCAGTTTATTTCCCTCCAGGGTGAACACTGAAGCTTTCTTT
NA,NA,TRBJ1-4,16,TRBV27,CASSLLAGESIEKLFF,TGTGCCAGCAGTTTATTAGCAGGGGAGTCAATTGAAAAACTGTTTTTT
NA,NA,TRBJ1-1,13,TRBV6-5,CASISRELAEAFF,TGTGCCAGCATTTCAAGGGAGTTGGCTGAAGCTTTCTTT
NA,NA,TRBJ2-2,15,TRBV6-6,CASSYPLANTGELFF,TGTGCCAGCAGTTACCCACTAGCAAACACCGGGGAGCTGTTTTTT
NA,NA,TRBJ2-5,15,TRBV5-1,CASSLESSGGGTQYF,TGCGCCAGCAGCTTGGAGAGCTCGGGCGGAGGGACCCAGTACTTC
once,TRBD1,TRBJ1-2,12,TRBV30,CAWSAGGYGYTF,TGTGCCTGGAGTGCAGGGGGTTATGGCTACACCTTC
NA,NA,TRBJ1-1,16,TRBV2,CASSERMVRDLTKAFF,TGTGCCAGCAGTGAAAGAATGGTCAGGGATTTAACTAAAGCTTTCTTT
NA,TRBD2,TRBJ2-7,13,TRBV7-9,CASTPGLASEQYF,TGTGCCAGCACCCCGGGACTAGCGTCCGAGCAGTACTTC
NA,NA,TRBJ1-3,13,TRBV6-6,CAHGGPSGNTIYF,TGTGCCCACGGGGGGCCCTCTGGAAACACCATATATTTT
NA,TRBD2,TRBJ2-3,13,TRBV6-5,CASRGSGEDTQYF,TGTGCCAGCAGAGGTAGCGGGGAAGATACGCAGTATTTT
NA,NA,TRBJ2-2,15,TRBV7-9,CASSLATSRSGELFF,TGTGCCAGCAGCTTAGCCACCAGCAGGTCCGGGGAGCTGTTTTTT
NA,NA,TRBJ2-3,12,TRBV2,CASNPSADTQYF,TGTGCCAGCAATCCTAGCGCAGATACGCAGTATTTT
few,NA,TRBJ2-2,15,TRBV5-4,CASSWPQADTGELFF,TGTGCCAGCAGCTGGCCACAGGCGGACACCGGGGAGCTGTTTTTT
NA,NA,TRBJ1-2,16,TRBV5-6,CASSTNRQLVNYGYTF,TGTGCCAGCAGCACCAACAGACAGCTCGTTAACTATGGCTACACCTTC
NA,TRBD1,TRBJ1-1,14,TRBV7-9,CASSLTGGASVAFF,TGTGCCAGCAGCTTGACAGGGGGCGCGTCGGTCGCTTTCTTT
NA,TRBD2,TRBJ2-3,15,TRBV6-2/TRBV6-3,CASSYGAGGKNTQYF,TGTGCCAGCAGTTACGGAGCGGGGGGGAAGAATACGCAGTATTTT
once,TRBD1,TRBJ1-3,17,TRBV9,CASSVGTGAFSGNTIYF,TGTGCCAGCAGCGTTGGGACAGGGGCGTTCTCTGGAAACACCATATATTTT
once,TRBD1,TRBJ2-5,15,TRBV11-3,CASSETGTGEETQYF,TGTGCCAGCAGCGAGACCGGGACAGGGGAAGAGACCCAGTACTTC
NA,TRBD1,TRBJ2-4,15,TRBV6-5,CASSLPGGRGDIQYF,TGTGCCAGCAGTCTCCCAGGGGGCAGGGGGGACATTCAGTACTTC
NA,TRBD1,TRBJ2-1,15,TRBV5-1,CASSPGQGSYNEQFF,TGCGCCAGCAGCCCCGGACAGGGCTCTTACAATGAGCAGTTCTTC
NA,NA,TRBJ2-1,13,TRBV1,CTSSPGFNNEQFF,TGCACCAGCAGCCCGGGGTTCAACAATGAGCAGTTCTTC
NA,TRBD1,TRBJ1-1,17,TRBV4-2,CASSQGGQGVGNTEAFF,TGTGCCAGCAGCCAAGGGGGACAGGGTGTGGGGAACACTGAAGCTTTCTTT
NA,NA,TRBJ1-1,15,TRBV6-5,CASRDRWSSSTEAFF,TGTGCCAGCAGAGACAGGTGGTCGAGTTCAACTGAAGCTTTCTTT
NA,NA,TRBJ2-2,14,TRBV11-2,CASSLEPGGGELFF,TGTGCCAGCAGCTTAGAGCCAGGAGGCGGGGAGCTGTTTTTT
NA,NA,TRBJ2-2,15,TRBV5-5,CASSNRQADTGELFF,TGTGCCAGCAGCAACCGACAGGCCGACACCGGGGAGCTGTTTTTT
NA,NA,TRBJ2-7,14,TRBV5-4,CASSPPGISYEQYF,TGTGCCAGCAGCCCCCCGGGAATCTCCTACGAGCAGTACTTC
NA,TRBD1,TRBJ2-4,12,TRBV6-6,CASSLTGNIQYF,TGTGCCAGCAGTTTGACAGGGAACATTCAGTACTTC
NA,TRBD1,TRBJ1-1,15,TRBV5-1,CASNPWTGANTEAFF,TGCGCCAGCAACCCATGGACAGGGGCGAACACTGAAGCTTTCTTT
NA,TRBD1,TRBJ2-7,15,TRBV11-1,CASSLGDRGSYEQYF,TGTGCCAGCAGCTTAGGGGACAGGGGTTCCTACGAGCAGTACTTC
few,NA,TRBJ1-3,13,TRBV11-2,CASIPGGGNTIYF,TGTGCCAGCATCCCCGGGGGAGGAAACACCATATATTTT
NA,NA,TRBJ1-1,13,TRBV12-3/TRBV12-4,CASSLQENTEAFF,TGTGCCAGCAGTCTGCAGGAGAACACTGAAGCTTTCTTT